Listed here are 12 T cell receptor beta chains from one sample, sequenced in a study of T cells in Graves' hyperthyroidism and ophthalmopathy. It was RNA transcripts that yielded the amplified TCR beta CDR3 regions. A first-round RT-PCR of the TCR CDR3 used the HTBI primer set. TCRdb re-called the multiplex PCR reads through MiXCR, storing one row per CDR3 protein. The sample has about 500,000 distinct CDR3 sequences; around 15% are singletons. The sample taken for sequencing was blood. Every receptor here comes from a woman younger than 45 with Graves' ophthalmopathy.

This clonotype appeared a few times. The V gene is TRBV7-9, the J gene TRBJ1-2; D gene uncertain. Trimming removed 1 base at V and 5 bases at J, with 17 bases between. The CDR3 spans 16 residues. Germline CDR1 and CDR2: SEHNR and FQNEAQ (reference sequence). The CDR3 sequence is CASSLGSGGYSYGYTF. DNA of the CDR3: TGTGCCAGCAGCTTAGGGAGCGGAGGTTATTCTTATGGCTACACCTTC.

In this sample, this clonotype turned up many times. This chain uses TRBV6-2 or TRBV6-3 with TRBJ2-1; D not certain. This CDR3 spans 16 amino acids. Germline loops: CDR1 MNHEY, CDR2 SVGEGT. V was shortened by 8 bases and J by 7 bases, with 24 bases between the two germline ends. The CDR3 region has the DNA TGTGCCAGCGCTAAAAAGACGGGTGCTTTGTTTAATGAGCAGTTCTTC. Its translation is CASAKKTGALFNEQFF.

This clonotype occurred many times. The chain combines TRBV18 with TRBJ2-1; 9 bases align to TRBD2. The CDR3 runs 15 residues. V was clipped by 1 base and J by 7 bases; unmatched bases: 5. The V gene's germline CDR1 is KGHSH and CDR2 LQKENI. CDR3 DNA sequence: TGTGCCAGCTCACCACTAGCGGGAGTGGGGAATGAGCAGTTCTTC. Translated, it gives CASSPLAGVGNEQFF.

Only a few counts were recorded for this clonotype. This sequence joins TRBV19 and TRBJ2-1; weak D call: TRBD2 (5 bases). V lost 5 bases and J lost 7, with 21 bases in between. Germline CDR1 reads LNHDA; CDR2 reads SQIVND (reference sequence). CDR3 size: 16 residues. The CDR3 bases are TGTGCCAGTAGTCCATACCTGACGAGAGGGCGAAATGAGCAGTTCTTC. Translation: CASSPYLTRGRNEQFF. Full variable domain (missing parts from reference TRBV19 and TRBJ2-1): DGGITQSPKYLFRKEGQNVTLSCEQNLNHDAMYWYRQDPGQGLRLIYYSQIVNDFQKGDIAEGYSVSREKKESFPLTVTSAQKNPTAFYLCASSPYLTRGRNEQFFGPGTRLTVL.

This clonotype was seen many times. The genes are TRBV4-3 and TRBJ2-5; D call uncertain. The CDR3 runs 12 residues. The V gene's germline CDR1 is LGHNA and CDR2 YSLEER. Trimming removed 0 bases at V and 5 bases at J, with 4 bases between. The CDR3: CASSQEWETQYF. In DNA, the CDR3 is TGCGCCAGCAGCCAAGAATGGGAGACCCAGTACTTC.

Concerning this clonotype: Given a much more abundant clone one base away, this may be a read error. The chain uses TRBV3-1 and TRBJ2-7, with D possibly being TRBD1 (5 bases). The CDR3 has 13 amino acids. Trimming took off 4 bases at V and 8 bases at J, with 15 bases between the two ends. Per germline, CDR1 LGHDT and CDR2 YNNKEL (reference sequence). The CDR3 protein is CASSPGHHHKQYF. The CDR3 DNA sequence: TGTGCCAGCAGCCCCGGACACCACCACAAGCAGTACTTC.

In this sample, this clonotype turned up many times. The chain recombines TRBV2 with TRBJ2-1; the D gene could be TRBD1 or TRBD2 (5 bases each). Germline CDR1 is SNHLY and CDR2 is FYNNEI. The CDR3 has 13 residues. V was trimmed by 3 bases and J by 7 bases, leaving 10 bases between them. In nucleotides, the CDR3 is TGTGCCAGCAGTGACTGGGGCGGGAATGAGCAGTTCTTC. It codes for CASSDWGGNEQFF.

This clonotype was observed a handful of times. V and J are TRBV6-1 and TRBJ2-1; 10 bases match TRBD2. Germline trimming cut 6 bases from V and 4 bases from J; bases unmatched to any gene: 12. The CDR3 extends over 17 amino acids. Per germline, CDR1 MNHNS and CDR2 SASEGT. The CDR3 sequence is CASSPRGSSGSYNEQFF. The CDR3, as DNA: TGTGCCAGCAGCCCCCGGGGATCTAGCGGGAGTTACAATGAGCAGTTCTTC.

At least ten counts were recorded for this clonotype. The chain is built from TRBV5-1 and TRBJ2-7; no definite D call. Germline loops: CDR1 SGHRS, CDR2 YFSETQ. This CDR3 has 15 residues. Trimming removed 4 bases from V and 0 bases from J, with 14 bases in between. This CDR3 reads CASSPISQDSYEQYF. CDR3 coding DNA: TGCGCCAGCAGCCCAATAAGTCAGGACTCCTACGAGCAGTACTTC.

To note about this clonotype: A single base separates this from a much larger clone, so it may be a read error. This chain connects TRBV9 to TRBJ2-1; possibly TRBD2 for D (7 bases). This CDR3 region has 15 residues. The germline CDR1 and CDR2 sequences are SGDLS and YYNGEE. The CDR3 nucleotides are TGTGCCAGCACCTTAGGGGGGCGGGGGAACAATGAGCAGCTCTTC. Amino acids: CASTLGGRGNNEQLF.

This clonotype was counted ten times or more. The chain joins TRBV12-5 to TRBJ1-2; 12 nucleotides agree with TRBD1. Trimming cost V 3 bases and J 6 bases; bases outside gene matches: 8. The germline V gene has CDR1 LGHNT and CDR2 FRNRAP. This CDR3 has 16 amino acids. DNA for the CDR3: TGTGCTAGTGGTTTAGGGACAGGGGGCGGCGAGGATGGCTACACCTTC. It specifies CASGLGTGGGEDGYTF.

This chain connects TRBV29-1 to TRBJ1-2; D perhaps matches TRBD1 (5 bases). Germline-derived CDR1 and CDR2 are SQVTM and ANQGSEA. V lost 5 bases and J lost 8, with 18 bases in between. This CDR3 spans 13 amino acids. The CDR3 DNA is TGCAGCGTTCAGGACACTTCCACGGGGGGCTACACCTTC. The encoded protein is CSVQDTSTGGYTF.